Below, one T cell receptor beta chain is given with its context. Its specificity is unknown. In the PCR, 60 Vbeta and 13 Jbeta primers were used. Produced via immunoSEQ multiplex PCR; TCRdb's table is partial and in-frame only. The data contain more than 95,000 clones, approximately 66% of them singletons. The data stem from a study of cytomegalovirus exposure and HLA in healthy donors. Germline-derived CDR1 and CDR2 are SGHRS and YFSETQ. V was clipped by 1 base and J by 2 bases; unmatched bases: 7. The CDR3 spans 17 residues. General study findings and limits: Investigators reported 150 to 200 TCR beta chains as tied to cytomegalovirus. With high specificity and sensitivity, the classifier reportedly diagnosed cytomegalovirus status. Rare TCR sequences dominated, though some public TCRs recurred in many donors. Association with HLA alleles at 0.05 false discovery rate was found for roughly 17,000 TCR beta sequences in a later analysis.

V usage is TRBV5-1 and J usage is TRBJ2-1; 9 nucleotides align to TRBD2. The clonotype comes from a woman aged 45-59 years in good health and CMV-seronegative. Source material: PBMCs. The CDR3 DNA sequence: TGCGCCAGCAGCTTGAGGGCGGGGGGGTTACCCTACAATGAGCAGTTCTTC. Its translation: CASSLRAGGLPYNEQFF.